This is a list of T cell receptor beta chains from one sample in a study of OX40 agonist ivuxolimab in advanced cancers. The table came from immunoSEQ multiplex PCR; TCRdb's copy has only in-frame clones and leaves some out. The sample includes tens of thousands of clones, just under 95% of them seen just once. The sample consisted of CD4+ or CD8+ T cells sorted from blood, taken in a trial of the OX40 agonist ivuxolimab. The receptors originated from an adult with an advanced solid tumor such as melanoma, head and neck, liver or kidney cancer. The CDR3 runs from the conserved cysteine through the conserved F or W. Fields, in order: clone size, D gene, J gene, V gene, CDR3 DNA, CDR3 protein. A D gene is named only where the DNA matches it firmly. Where a row states a size, it is once, few, many or the class of an expanded clone; other rows omit it.

- TRBD2 TRBJ2-5 TRBV27 TGTGCCAGCAGACTACTAGCGGCGCAAGAGACCCAGTACTTC CASRLLAAQETQYF
- - TRBJ2-1 TRBV7-9 TGTGCCAGCATCCCGTCCGGGAGCTCCTACAATGAGCAGTTCTTC CASIPSGSSYNEQFF
few - TRBJ2-1 TRBV19 TGTGCCAGTAGTATTCTGGAGGCAGGGGCGAATGAGCAGTTCTTC CASSILEAGANEQFF
- TRBD2 TRBJ2-1 TRBV5-6 TGTGCCAGCAGGGGACTAGCGGGGCAATTCTTC CASRGLAGQFF
- - TRBJ2-5 TRBV11-3 TGTGCCAGCAGCTTAGCCAGGGAGTACCAAGAGACCCAGTACTTC CASSLAREYQETQYF
- - TRBJ2-2 TRBV19 TGTGCCAGTAGTATTTGGGGTGACACCGGGGAGCTGTTTTTT CASSIWGDTGELFF
- - TRBJ1-1 TRBV27 TGTGCCAGCACCCAATCAGGGAACACTGAAGCTTTCTTT CASTQSGNTEAFF
- TRBD2 TRBJ2-1 TRBV5-1 TGCGCCAGCAGTGTCGGGAGGAATGAGCAGTTCTTC CASSVGRNEQFF
- - TRBJ1-1 TRBV7-2 TGTGCCAGCAGCCGTAACGGAGGGAACCTGAACACTGAAGCTTTCTTT CASSRNGGNLNTEAFF
- TRBD1 TRBJ2-3 TRBV9 TGTGCCAGCAGCGTAAGGACAGGGGGCGAGAGCACAGATACGCAGTATTTT CASSVRTGGESTDTQYF
- - TRBJ1-2 TRBV28 TGTGCCAGCAGTTTTGGCGGGTCCTATGGCTACACCTTC CASSFGGSYGYTF
- - TRBJ2-5 TRBV18 TGTGCCAGCTCACCACCGGGGACCCCAACGAGGGAGACCCAGTACTTC CASSPPGTPTRETQYF
- TRBD1 TRBJ1-1 TRBV7-8 TGTGCCAGCAGCTTTACAGGGGTGAACACTGAAGCTTTCTTT CASSFTGVNTEAFF
once - TRBJ2-1 TRBV5-8 TGTGCCAGCAGCACCGACAGGTACAATGAGCAGTTCTTC CASSTDRYNEQFF
- TRBD1 TRBJ2-7 TRBV11-3 TGTGCCAGCAGCCCTGGGACAGCCTACTACGAGCAGTACTTC CASSPGTAYYEQYF
- TRBD1 TRBJ2-7 TRBV28 TGTGCCAGCAGTCCCGGGTGGGGACAGGGGTCCCACGAGCAGTACTTC CASSPGWGQGSHEQYF
- - TRBJ1-1 TRBV7-3 TGTGCCAGCAGCTTGAACAGGAACACTGAAGCTTTCTTT CASSLNRNTEAFF
- - TRBJ1-4 TRBV29-1 TGCAGCGTGGGGGTGCCTAGGGATATTGAAAAACTGTTTTTT CSVGVPRDIEKLFF
- TRBD2 TRBJ2-6 TRBV5-1 TGCGCCAGCAGCTTTGAAGGGACTAGCGGGGGGACCTCTGGGGCCAACGTCCTGACTTTC CASSFEGTSGGTSGANVLTF
- - TRBJ2-3 TRBV15 TGTGCCACCAGCACTGGGCCATTTAGCACAGATACGCAGTATTTT CATSTGPFSTDTQYF
- - TRBJ1-5 TRBV7-2 TGTGCCAGCAGCTTAGACCTGGGAGCCCAGCATTTT CASSLDLGAQHF
once - TRBJ1-5 TRBV28 TGTGCCAGCAGTTTAGCCCTCAGGGTCCAGCATTTT CASSLALRVQHF
- TRBD1 TRBJ2-1 TRBV5-4 TGTGCCAGCAGCAAACGAGACAGGGTCGGCTCCTACAATGAGCAGTTCTTC CASSKRDRVGSYNEQFF